These T cell receptor beta chains were read from a single sample in a study of blood T cell repertoires in COVID-19. Data came from immunoSEQ multiplex PCR; TCRdb stores just in-frame clones and leaves some out. The sample has 200,000 to 250,000 clones, 86% seen once. Sequences were obtained from peripheral blood. The receptors stem from a woman aged 55-70 years who had recovered from COVID-19. CDR3s include the opening cysteine and the closing phenylalanine or tryptophan. D genes are given only for firm matches. Clone size is not always given. Where it is, it says once, few, many or a class for expanded clones.

>TRBV6-2/TRBV6-3|.|many|TRBJ2-2
TGTGCCAGCAGCCGAGACACCGGGGAGCTGTTTTTT
CASSRDTGELFF
>TRBV3-1/TRBV3-2|TRBD2|.|TRBJ2-4
TGTGCCAGCAGGGATAGCGGGGGGGTAGCCAAAAACATTCAGTACTTC
CASRDSGGVAKNIQYF
>TRBV28|.|once|TRBJ2-7
TGTGCCAGCAGTTTGGATAGCGCCTACGAGCAGTACTTC
CASSLDSAYEQYF
>TRBV11-3|TRBD1|.|TRBJ2-1
TGTGCCAGCAGCCCCGGACAGGGTTGGGATGAGCAGTTCTTC
CASSPGQGWDEQFF
>TRBV5-4|.|.|TRBJ2-1
TGTGCCAGCAGCTTGGGGCAGGGCTCCTACAATGAGCAGTTCTTC
CASSLGQGSYNEQFF
>TRBV6-6|TRBD1|.|TRBJ1-1
TGTGCCAGCAGTCCGGGACAGTCGTTTGGGGGTGAAGCTTTCTTT
CASSPGQSFGGEAFF
>TRBV7-6|TRBD1|once|TRBJ2-2
TGTGCCAGCAGCTTAGGGACAGGGGTGACCGGGGAGCTGTTTTTT
CASSLGTGVTGELFF
>TRBV6-5|TRBD1|.|TRBJ1-2
TGTGCCAGCACCCCCTATCCCGGGGACAGGGTTGGCTACACCTTC
CASTPYPGDRVGYTF
>TRBV10-2|TRBD2|few|TRBJ2-7
TGCGCCAGCAGTGAGAGCAGCGGGGGCCTCGAGCAGTACTTC
CASSESSGGLEQYF
>TRBV24-1|TRBD1|.|TRBJ2-5
TGTGCCACCAGTGACCGGACAGGGGCCGAGACCCAGTACTTC
CATSDRTGAETQYF
>TRBV3-1/TRBV3-2|.|.|TRBJ2-2
TGTGCCAGCAGCCAAGACAGGCGGGCTGGGGAGCTGTTTTTT
CASSQDRRAGELFF
>TRBV5-6|.|.|TRBJ2-7
TGTGCCAGCAGCTTGATAGGGGCTTACGAGCAGTACTTC
CASSLIGAYEQYF
>TRBV2|.|once|TRBJ1-5
TGTGCCAGCATGCTAGGTACAGGGCCTCAGCCCCAGCATTTT
CASMLGTGPQPQHF
>TRBV3-1/TRBV3-2|TRBD1|.|TRBJ1-2
TGTGCCAGCAGCCAAGTAGGGGGCGATAATGGCTACACCTTC
CASSQVGGDNGYTF
>TRBV5-1|.|.|TRBJ1-1
TGCGCCAGCGCTTGGGACACCCGAGGGAACACTGAAGCTTTCTTT
CASAWDTRGNTEAFF
>TRBV4-2|TRBD2|.|TRBJ2-3
TGTGCCAGCAGCCAAGTCGTCCGTACTTCTCTGGGACTAGCGGGAACTGACGATACGCAGTATTTT
CASSQVVRTSLGLAGTDDTQYF
>TRBV4-3|TRBD2|.|TRBJ2-5
TGCGCCAGCAGCCAAGAGAGGCGGGGGGGGTTGGAGACCCAGTACTTC
CASSQERRGGLETQYF
>TRBV18|TRBD1|.|TRBJ1-1
TGTGCCAGCTCATCGACAGGGATTTGGACTGAAGCTTTCTTT
CASSSTGIWTEAFF
>TRBV6-5|.|.|TRBJ2-3
TGTGCCAGCCGGGGGACCTCAGATACGCAGTATTTT
CASRGTSDTQYF
>TRBV5-1|.|.|TRBJ1-2
TGCGCCAGCAGCTTGACGGTCGTCTATGGCTACACCTTC
CASSLTVVYGYTF
>TRBV5-1|TRBD2|.|TRBJ2-7
TGCGCCAGCAGCTTGGGTAGCGGGGCTGACGAGCAGTACTTC
CASSLGSGADEQYF
>TRBV5-5|.|.|TRBJ2-1
TGTGCCAGCAGCTTGGCAGGGCCAGTACGCAATGAGCAGTTCTTC
CASSLAGPVRNEQFF
>TRBV16|.|.|TRBJ1-1
TGTGCCAGCAGCCAATCGATACGGATAGGACAGCAGAACACTGAAGCTTTCTTT
CASSQSIRIGQQNTEAFF
>TRBV4-3|.|.|TRBJ1-2
TGCGCCAGCAGCCTCCACAGGGAGTTTGGATATGGCTACACCTTC
CASSLHREFGYGYTF
>TRBV6-5|TRBD1|.|TRBJ2-3
TGTGCCAGCAGTTCCCCCAGGGGGCTGACAGATACGCAGTATTTT
CASSSPRGLTDTQYF
>TRBV7-3|.|few|TRBJ2-7
TGTGCCAGCAGCTTAAGGGCAGGGCCATCCTACGAGCAGTACTTC
CASSLRAGPSYEQYF
>TRBV19|.|.|TRBJ2-2
TGTGCCAGTATTGACAGGACCTACACCGGGGAGCTGTTTTTT
CASIDRTYTGELFF
>TRBV11-1|.|.|TRBJ2-3
TGTGCCAGCAGCCTCTTTAGTAGAACAGATACGCAGTATTTT
CASSLFSRTDTQYF
>TRBV6-2/TRBV6-3|TRBD1|.|TRBJ1-1
TGTGCCAGCAGTACCCCCCAGGGGGATACTGAAGCTTTCTTT
CASSTPQGDTEAFF
>TRBV2|TRBD1|.|TRBJ1-1
TGTGCCAGCAGCCGAAGGACAGGGAACACTGAAGCTTTCTTT
CASSRRTGNTEAFF
>TRBV19|.|.|TRBJ1-1
TGTGCCAGTAGTAAACACAGGGATGGGGGCACTGAAGCTTTCTTT
CASSKHRDGGTEAFF
>TRBV5-1|TRBD1|.|TRBJ1-2
TGCGCCAGCAGCTTGGGGACAGGGGTCCTTGGCTACACCTTC
CASSLGTGVLGYTF
>TRBV27|.|.|TRBJ1-4
TGTGCCAGCAGGGGGGATGGAGGGGACGAAAAACTGTTTTTT
CASRGDGGDEKLFF
>TRBV11-1|.|.|TRBJ2-1
TGTGCCAGCAGCTTAGTGCGGGTCAATGAGCAGTTCTTC
CASSLVRVNEQFF
>TRBV7-9|.|.|TRBJ2-6
TGTGCCAGCAGCCCAGACAATTCTGGGGCCAACGTCCTGACTTTC
CASSPDNSGANVLTF
>TRBV10-3|.|once|TRBJ2-7
TGTGCCATCAGTGGATTGGCGAGGGAGCAGTACTTC
CAISGLAREQYF
>TRBV9|.|.|TRBJ2-2
TGTGCCAGCAGCGTACCCCCCACACAGAGGGCCGGGGAGCTGTTTTTT
CASSVPPTQRAGELFF
>TRBV9|TRBD2|.|TRBJ2-3
TGTGCCAGCAGCGTAACGGCGGGAGGGACAGATACGCAGTATTTT
CASSVTAGGTDTQYF
>TRBV5-1|TRBD1|.|TRBJ2-4
TGCGCCAGCAGCGTAGGACCGGGACAGGGACTCAACATTCAGTACTTC
CASSVGPGQGLNIQYF
>TRBV5-1|.|.|TRBJ2-7
TGCGCCAGCAGCCTTAGCTCCTACGAGCAGTACTTC
CASSLSSYEQYF
>TRBV19|TRBD1|.|TRBJ2-7
TGTGCCAGTAGTACACTGGGACAGGGGGACTACGAGCAGTACTTC
CASSTLGQGDYEQYF
>TRBV15|.|.|TRBJ1-4
TGTGCCACCAGCCGACAGGAAAAAACACCTTTGTTTTTT
CATSRQEKTPLFF
>TRBV5-1|TRBD1|few|TRBJ1-3
TGCGCCAGCAGCGGGGGGACAGCTGGAAACACCATATATTTT
CASSGGTAGNTIYF
>TRBV19|TRBD1|.|TRBJ1-1
TGTGCCAGTAGTCCCCGACAGGGAGGTGGGAACACTGAAGCTTTCTTT
CASSPRQGGGNTEAFF
>TRBV18|.|.|TRBJ2-7
TGTGCCACGGCCAAGGAGGGAGGACTATACGAGCAGTACTTC
CATAKEGGLYEQYF
>TRBV19|TRBD1|.|TRBJ2-5
TGTGCCAGTAGTGTGGACAGGGAAGAGACCCAGTACTTC
CASSVDREETQYF
>TRBV4-1|.|.|TRBJ2-5
TGCGCCAGCAGCCAAGGGCGGAGAGCGGAAGAGACCCAGTACTTC
CASSQGRRAEETQYF
>TRBV6-2/TRBV6-3|.|once|TRBJ2-3
TGTGCCAGCAGTCGACAGGTTCTCACAGATACGCAGTATTTT
CASSRQVLTDTQYF
>TRBV9|TRBD1|.|TRBJ1-1
TGTGCCTCCGGGACAGGCACTGAAGCTTTCTTT
CASGTGTEAFF
>TRBV5-1|TRBD2|.|TRBJ2-3
TGCGCCAGCAGCTCTACCAGGACTAGCGGGGGAGATACGCAGTATTTT
CASSSTRTSGGDTQYF
>TRBV4-2|.|.|TRBJ2-7
TGTGCCAGCAGCCAACAGGGTAAGGACTACGAGCAGTACTTC
CASSQQGKDYEQYF
>TRBV7-8|TRBD1|.|TRBJ2-2
TGTGCCAGCAGCTTAGAACAGGGGGGTTTAGGGGAGCTGTTTTTT
CASSLEQGGLGELFF
>TRBV6-6|.|.|TRBJ1-5
TGTGCCAGCAGTACGGGGGGTTATCAGCCCCAGCATTTT
CASSTGGYQPQHF
>TRBV6-4|TRBD1|.|TRBJ2-2
TGTGCCAGCTCCCCAGGGGGCATGAACACCGGGGAGCTGTTTTTT
CASSPGGMNTGELFF